The 29 T cell receptor beta chains below all came from one sample that was sequenced in a study of tissue T cells after allogeneic stem cell transplantation. Sequenced by immunoSEQ multiplex PCR; TCRdb stores in-frame clones only, minus some. The sample lists 2,500 to 3,500 clones, roughly 44% occurring once. As for time point: mouse harvest day 14 after allogeneic transplant. Tail vein injection delivered 10^7 T-cell-depleted bone marrow cells and 10^6 splenic CD5+ T cells. Sequencing was done on a sample of gut tissue. Source of these receptors: a female BALB/c mouse given C57BL/6 T cells with graft-versus-host disease after an allogeneic hematopoietic cell transplant.

Notes on this clone: Gene names and germline match the mouse. The read finishes 1 residue shy of the CDR3 end, and the germline J gene is used to complete it. This chain connects TRBV12-1 to TRBJ2-3; D is perhaps TRBD1 or TRBD2 (5 bases each). The CDR3 runs to 15 residues. Looked up from germline, CDR1 is SGHSN and CDR2 is HYEKVE. V was shortened by 0 bases and J by 3 bases, with 12 bases between the two germline ends. The CDR3 loop reads CASSLEGRRAETLYF. CDR3 DNA (partial): TGTGCCAGCTCTCTCGAGGGGCGACGGGCAGAAACGCTGTAT.

Details on this clone: Germline and genes here are mouse. The read terminates 1 residue before the CDR3 end, so the remaining end is supplied by the germline J gene. This chain links TRBV31 with TRBJ2-7; 11 positions match TRBD2. The V and J ends lost 7 bases and 4 bases, in that order; junction bases with no gene match: 6. Germline V gives CDR1 GKSSPN, CDR2 SITVG. The CDR3 is 13 amino acids. The CDR3 loop reads CALPRDWGYEQYF. The covered CDR3 bases are TGTGCCTTGCCCCGGGACTGGGGGTATGAACAGTAC.

Points on this clone: Germline and genes here are mouse. The read stops 1 residue short of the end of the CDR3; the missing end is completed from the germline J gene. The V call is TRBV3, the J call TRBJ1-2; D is ambiguous. The germline gives CDR1 SNHLY, CDR2 FYNGKV (reference sequence). Trimming removed 5 bases from V and 0 bases from J, with 7 bases in between. The CDR3 totals 13 residues. The CDR3 spells CASSRSSNSDYTF. CDR3 DNA (partial): TGTGCCAGCAGCCGTTCCTCAAACTCCGACTACACC.

Comment on this clone: These gene names are mouse names. The read terminates 1 residue before the CDR3 end, so the remaining end is supplied by the germline J gene. V gene TRBV26 combines with J gene TRBJ1-3, with no clear D. Germline loops: CDR1 KGHPV, CDR2 FQNQEV (reference sequence). This CDR3 region has 14 residues. Between the trimmed V and J ends, which lost 5 bases and 0 bases, there was a span of 8 bases. Partial CDR3 DNA: TGTGCCAGCAGTTTACAGAATTCTGGAAATACGCTCTAT. It yields the protein CASSLQNSGNTLY. The whole CDR3 sequence is CASSLQNSGNTLYF.

By frequency in the sample, this clone is medium-sized (0.01 to 0.1%). Mouse names are used for the genes. The CDR3 extends 1 residue past the end of the read, so its final part is completed from the germline J gene. V and J are TRBV26 and TRBJ2-1; 10 bases are shared with TRBD2. The CDR3 consists of 15 residues. Trimming took 2 bases from V and 3 from J; bases not matched to a gene: 1. The germline gives CDR1 KGHPV, CDR2 FQNQEV (reference sequence). This CDR3 reads CASSLNWGGYAEQFF. Incomplete CDR3 DNA: TGTGCCAGCAGTCTGAACTGGGGGGGCTATGCTGAGCAGTTC. The full variable domain, rest sourced from reference TRBV26 and TRBJ2-1, is NSKVIQTPRYLVKGQGQKAKMRCIPEKGHPVVFWYQQNKNNEFKFLINFQNQEVLQQIDMTEKRFSAECPSNSPCSLEIQSSEAGDSALYLCASSLNWGGYAEQFFGPGTRLTVL.

Concerning this clone itself: Gene and germline names: mouse. The read comes to an end 1 residue before the CDR3 does, leaving the germline J gene to fill in the end. The chain carries TRBV3 and TRBJ2-7, with 8 bases identical to TRBD2. The CDR3 loop spans 14 amino acids. Germline CDR1 reads SNHLY; CDR2 reads FYNGKV (reference sequence). With V trimmed by 3 bases and J by 0 bases, 1 base remained unmatched. Incomplete CDR3 DNA: TGTGCCAGCAGCTTGGGGGGGCGCTCCTATGAACAGTAC. Protein: CASSLGGRSYEQY. The full CDR3 protein reads CASSLGGRSYEQYF.

A few counts support this clone. The listed genes are named as in mouse. The sequence runs out 1 residue before the end of the CDR3; the remainder is reconstructed from the germline J gene. J is TRBJ2-7 and V is TRBV12-1; no clear D gene. The CDR3 extends over 14 amino acids. Trimming cost V 0 bases and J 0 bases, with 8 bases left between them. The germline gives CDR1 SGHSN, CDR2 HYEKVE. This chain's CDR3 is CASSLDQSSYEQYF. Incomplete CDR3 DNA: TGTGCCAGCTCTCTCGACCAGAGCTCCTATGAACAGTAC.

A note on this clone: The gene names given are mouse names. The CDR3 loop reads CASSLLGVEQYF. The CDR3 bases that were read are TGTGCCAGCAGCCTACTGGGGGTTGAACAGTAC. V is TRBV3 and J is TRBJ2-7; TRBD2 agrees at 8 bases. The read finishes 1 residue shy of the CDR3 end, and the germline J gene is used to complete it. CDR1 and CDR2 from the germline V gene are SNHLY and FYNGKV (reference sequence). After removal of 5 bases from V and 6 bases from J, the junction contained 3 bases not matched to a gene. The length of the CDR3 is 12 residues.

A few counts support this clone. The genes are named according to mouse. The DNA read from the CDR3 is TGTGCCAGCAGTCCGACAGGGGAGAATTCGCCCCTCTAC. Amino acids: CASSPTGENSPLY. The CDR3 as a whole reads CASSPTGENSPLYF. The V call is TRBV26, the J call TRBJ1-6, with 8 bases fitting TRBD1. The sequence runs out 1 residue before the end of the CDR3; the remainder is reconstructed from the germline J gene. TRBJ1-6 is an ORF; its function is uncertain. CDR1 KGHPV and CDR2 FQNQEV come from the germline V gene (reference sequence). The CDR3 sequence is 14 residues long. V trimming: 4 bases; J trimming: 7 bases; junction bases outside the gene matches: 3.

On this clone: Gene names and germline refer to mouse. The read ends 1 residue early relative to the CDR3; the germline J gene fills the gap. This rearrangement joins TRBV2 to TRBJ1-6; D is uncertain. TRBJ1-6 is placed among ORFs of uncertain function. CDR3 length equals 14 residues. V lost 0 bases, J lost 10 bases, and 10 bases lay in between. The germline gives CDR1 LGHNA, CDR2 YSYQKL. The CDR3 DNA, read in part, is TGTGCCAGCAGCCAAGATGGGCGAAGATCGCCCCTCTAC. Encoded protein: CASSQDGRRSPLY. The entire CDR3 reads CASSQDGRRSPLYF.

Turning to this clone: Gene names are the mouse ones. The read ends 1 residue shy of where the CDR3 ends; the end is completed using the germline J gene. The chain uses TRBV17 and TRBJ2-2; weak D call: TRBD1 (6 bases). The CDR3 sequence is 15 residues long. Germline CDR1 MNHDT, CDR2 YYDKIL. V was clipped by 5 bases and J by 1 base, with 11 bases between them. CDR3 DNA (partial): TGTGCTAGCAGTCCCGGGACACTAAACACCGGGCAGCTCTAC. Translation gives CASSPGTLNTGQLY. The entire CDR3 reads CASSPGTLNTGQLYF.

This clone is large. Gene names and germline match the mouse. Read sequence stops 1 residue before the CDR3 end, and the germline J gene provides the missing end. The chain recombines TRBV3 with TRBJ2-4, with D unresolved. The germline CDR1 and CDR2 sequences are SNHLY and FYNGKV (reference sequence). V was clipped by 2 bases and J by 3 bases, with 6 bases between them. The CDR3 runs to 13 residues. The DNA read from the CDR3 is TGTGCCAGCAGCTTAAAAGGACAAAACACCTTGTAC. Translated: CASSLKGQNTLY. The entire CDR3 protein is CASSLKGQNTLYF.

Note on this clone: Gene and germline names: mouse. The read finishes 1 residue shy of the CDR3 end, and the germline J gene is used to complete it. V and J are TRBV12-2 and TRBJ2-4; D is unresolved. Trimming stripped 0 bases from V and 5 bases from J, with 5 bases between. The CDR3 has 12 residues. Germline loops: CDR1 SGHLS, CDR2 HYDKME. The sequenced CDR3 bases are TGTGCCAGCTCTCTCGTCGGAAACACCTTGTAC. Translating it yields CASSLVGNTLY. The complete CDR3 protein is CASSLVGNTLYF.

Points on this clone: The germline and genes are mouse ones. The read comes to an end 1 residue before the CDR3 does, leaving the germline J gene to fill in the end. The chain joins TRBV29 to TRBJ2-7; 8 bases align to TRBD2. Germline lookup yields CDR1 MSHET and CDR2 SYDVDS. This CDR3 has 12 amino acids. After removal of 4 bases from V and 5 bases from J, the junction contained 1 base not matched to a gene. The CDR3 loop reads CASSSGLDEQYF. CDR3 DNA, as far as it was read: TGTGCTAGCAGTTCGGGACTGGATGAACAGTAC.

Notes on this clone: Gene names and germline refer to mouse. The read terminates 1 residue ahead of where the CDR3 ends, so the germline J gene completes it. V usage is TRBV26 and J usage is TRBJ1-4, with TRBD1 identical over 9 bases. This CDR3 contains 14 residues. Germline-derived CDR1 and CDR2 are KGHPV and FQNQEV (reference sequence). The V segment lost 7 bases and the J segment 7 bases; nucleotides outside the gene matches: 7. The CDR3: CASTPQGAGERLFF. The part of the CDR3 DNA that was read is TGTGCCAGCACTCCACAGGGGGCGGGCGAAAGATTATTT.

This clone was seen a handful of times. The germline and genes are mouse ones. The sequence runs out 1 residue before the end of the CDR3; the remainder is reconstructed from the germline J gene. J is TRBJ2-1 and V is TRBV31; 7 nucleotides align to TRBD2. CDR3 length: 13 residues. Germline loops: CDR1 GKSSPN, CDR2 SITVG. Trimming took 0 bases from V and 5 from J; bases not matched to a gene: 1. The CDR3 DNA, read in part, is TGTGCCTGGAGTCTGTGGGGGGATGCTGAGCAGTTC. Its translation is CAWSLWGDAEQF. The CDR3 as a whole reads CAWSLWGDAEQFF.

This clone turned up a few times. Genes here carry mouse names. CDR3 region: CASSPWGANTGQLYF. The sequenced part of the CDR3 DNA is TGTGCCAGCTCTCCCTGGGGGGCAAACACCGGGCAGCTCTAC. The V call is TRBV12-1, the J call TRBJ2-2, with 8 bases lining up with TRBD2. The read terminates 1 residue before the CDR3 end, so the remaining end is supplied by the germline J gene. There are 15 residues in the CDR3. V trimming: 2 bases; J trimming: 0 bases; junction bases outside the gene matches: 1. CDR1 and CDR2 (germline): SGHSN, HYEKVE.

About this clone: Any gene name here is a mouse gene name. CDR3 DNA, as far as it was read: TGTGCCAGCAGTCCACGGGACAGTAACAACCAGGCTCCGCTT. Translation gives CASSPRDSNNQAPL. The whole CDR3 protein reads CASSPRDSNNQAPLF. The genes are TRBV26 and TRBJ1-5; TRBD1 matches at 7 bases. The CDR3 end falls 1 residue outside the read, so it is completed with the germline J gene. This CDR3 is 15 amino acids long. The ends lost 4 bases at V and 0 bases at J; junction bases unmatched: 3. From germline, CDR1 is KGHPV and CDR2 FQNQEV (reference sequence).

This clone is labeled large (0.1 to 1%). Gene names refer to mouse genes. From the germline J gene comes the end of the CDR3, since the read stops 1 residue before it. The chain is built from TRBV12-2 and TRBJ1-4; maybe TRBD1 (6 bases). Trimming left V 0 bases short and J 3 bases short, with 7 bases between. Germline loops: CDR1 SGHLS, CDR2 HYDKME. The CDR3 runs 14 residues. Partial CDR3 DNA: TGTGCCAGCTCTCTCGACAGGACCAACGAAAGATTATTT. It specifies CASSLDRTNERLF. The whole CDR3 region reads CASSLDRTNERLFF.

This clone has just a few counts. The gene names here belong to mouse. The observed sequence ends 1 residue before the CDR3 terminus, with the missing tail filled in from the germline J gene. This chain uses TRBV14 with TRBJ2-7, with 12 bases matching TRBD2. CDR1 is SGHDT, CDR2 FRDEAV, per germline. After removal of 1 base from V and 4 bases from J, the junction contained 0 bases not matched to a gene. This CDR3 is built from 14 residues. The DNA read from the CDR3 is TGTGCCAGCAGTTTCGGGACTGGGGGGTATGAACAGTAC. Translation: CASSFGTGGYEQY. The full CDR3 reads CASSFGTGGYEQYF.

With regard to this clone: Here the gene names and germline are mouse. The DNA ends 1 residue before the CDR3 does, and the rest of the CDR3 is filled in from the germline J gene. The chain uses TRBV19 and TRBJ1-6, with D possibly TRBD1 on 5 matching bases. TRBJ1-6 is sorted into the ORF group, with uncertain function. V was shortened by 4 bases and J by 0 bases, with 14 bases between the two germline ends. Per germline, CDR1 FNHDT and CDR2 SITEND (reference sequence). This CDR3 is built from 17 residues. The CDR3 loop reads CASSLNVGLSYNSPLYF. The sequenced CDR3 bases are TGTGCCAGCAGTCTAAACGTGGGGCTTTCCTATAATTCGCCCCTCTAC.

With respect to this clone: Gene labels here are mouse ones. The read gets to within 1 residue of the CDR3 end, and the germline J gene fills in the rest. The chain combines TRBV26 with TRBJ2-7; D not resolved. Germline CDR1 reads KGHPV; CDR2 reads FQNQEV (reference sequence). The CDR3 extends over 12 amino acids. Trimming removed 3 bases at V and 0 bases at J, with 3 bases between. Partial CDR3 DNA: TGTGCCAGCAGTCTCATCTCCTATGAACAGTAC. This gives the protein CASSLISYEQY. In full, the CDR3 reads CASSLISYEQYF.

In the case of this clone: A read error may account for a junction end that differs from germline. Gene names denote mouse genes. The sample has other DNA sequences that encode this CDR3 too. CDR3 residues: CASSLNWGDQDTQYF. Partial CDR3 DNA: TGTGCCAGCAGCCTTAACTGGGGGGACCAGGACACCCAGTAC. The gene calls are TRBV26 and TRBJ2-5; TRBD2 aligns across 9 bases. The CDR3 end is not reached by the read, which stops 1 residue before it; the germline J gene fills it in. Germline lookup yields CDR1 KGHPV and CDR2 FQNQEV (reference sequence). CDR3 length: 15 residues.

Concerning this clone itself: Gene and germline names: mouse. The sequence runs out 1 residue before the end of the CDR3; the remainder is reconstructed from the germline J gene. V gene TRBV3 combines with J gene TRBJ1-6; D is unresolved. TRBJ1-6 belongs to the ORF category, with a function that is uncertain. CDR3 length: 13 amino acids. V lost 3 bases and J 5 bases, leaving 5 bases between the germline ends. The V gene's germline CDR1 is SNHLY and CDR2 FYNGKV (reference sequence). The sequenced CDR3 bases are TGTGCCAGCAGCTTGACAAATAATTCGCCCCTCTAC. Protein: CASSLTNNSPLY. The CDR3 reads in full as CASSLTNNSPLYF.

Of note for this clone: The gene names here belong to mouse. The read ends 1 residue shy of where the CDR3 ends; the end is completed using the germline J gene. This chain uses TRBV26 with TRBJ1-6; D gene unclear. TRBJ1-6 is an open reading frame whose function is uncertain. The V gene lost 6 bases and the J gene lost 0 bases, with 6 bases spanning the gap. Germline lookup yields CDR1 KGHPV and CDR2 FQNQEV (reference sequence). The CDR3 consists of 14 residues. CDR3 DNA, as far as it was read: TGTGCCAGCAGCCCTAGTTCCTATAATTCGCCCCTCTAC. Its protein is CASSPSSYNSPLY. The entire CDR3 is CASSPSSYNSPLYF.

Notes on this clone: Gene names are mouse gene names. The missing CDR3 end, 1 residue past where the read stops, is filled in from the germline J gene. The chain recombines TRBV19 with TRBJ1-3; 9 bases match TRBD1. The germline gives CDR1 FNHDT, CDR2 SITEND (reference sequence). V dropped 5 bases and J dropped 1; count of bases not matched to a gene: 4. The CDR3 has 15 amino acids. This CDR3 is CASRGTGWSGNTLYF. The covered CDR3 bases are TGTGCCAGCAGAGGGACAGGGTGGTCTGGAAATACGCTCTAT.

This clone has a handful of counts. Genes here carry mouse names. With the read ending 1 residue before the CDR3 end, the germline J gene is used to fill in that end. The chain has TRBV26 and TRBJ1-3; D is unclear. The CDR3 spans 15 residues. CDR1 KGHPV and CDR2 FQNQEV come from the germline V gene (reference sequence). The germline V and J ends were trimmed by 4 bases and 0 bases, with 10 bases remaining between them. The CDR3 here is CASSPLKYSGNTLYF. The part of the CDR3 DNA that was read is TGTGCCAGCAGTCCCCTAAAGTATTCTGGAAATACGCTCTAT.

About this clone itself: The listed genes are named as in mouse. The read gets to within 1 residue of the CDR3 end, and the germline J gene fills in the rest. This chain uses TRBV13-2 with TRBJ2-7; 9 bases are shared with TRBD1. The CDR3 is 12 amino acids. Germline V lookup: CDR1 NNHNN, CDR2 SYGAGS (reference sequence). V shed 5 bases and J 4 bases; nucleotides not matched to a gene: 1. CDR3 bases read: TGTGCCAGCGGGGGACAGGGTTATGAACAGTAC. This sequence encodes CASGGQGYEQY. The full CDR3 protein is CASGGQGYEQYF.

This clone is labeled as large (0.1 to 1%). Genes and germline are mouse. The read halts 1 residue ahead of the CDR3 end, with the missing end drawn from the germline J gene. The chain links TRBV4 to TRBJ2-7, with 10 bases aligning to TRBD2. The CDR3 is made up of 15 amino acids. The V and J ends lost 3 bases and 4 bases, in that order; junction bases with no gene match: 6. Germline CDR1 is LGHDT and CDR2 is YNNKQL (reference sequence). The CDR3 loop reads CASSYLWGGAYEQYF. The CDR3 bases that were read are TGTGCCAGCAGCTATCTCTGGGGGGGCGCTTATGAACAGTAC.